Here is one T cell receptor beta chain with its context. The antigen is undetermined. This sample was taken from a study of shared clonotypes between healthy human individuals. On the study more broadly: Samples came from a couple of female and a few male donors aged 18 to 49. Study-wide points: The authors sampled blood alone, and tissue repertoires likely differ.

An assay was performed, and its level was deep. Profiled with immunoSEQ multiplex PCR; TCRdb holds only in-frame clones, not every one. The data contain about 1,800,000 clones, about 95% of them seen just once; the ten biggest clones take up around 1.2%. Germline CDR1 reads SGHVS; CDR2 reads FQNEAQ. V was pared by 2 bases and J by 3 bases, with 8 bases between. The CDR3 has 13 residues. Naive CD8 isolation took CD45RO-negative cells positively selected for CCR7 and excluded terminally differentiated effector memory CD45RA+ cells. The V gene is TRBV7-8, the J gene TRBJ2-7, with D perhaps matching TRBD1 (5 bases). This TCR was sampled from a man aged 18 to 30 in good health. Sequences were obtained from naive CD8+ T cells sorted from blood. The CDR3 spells CASSLRTSYEQYF. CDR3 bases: TGTGCCAGCAGCTTACGGACAAGCTACGAGCAGTACTTC.